Included here is one TCR beta chain sequence, with context. This receptor's antigen is unknown. No qualities accompany the bases; no much larger clone lies one base away. The CDR3 holds 13 amino acids from the cysteine to the phenylalanine. The entry retains the CDR3 DNA only, 39 bases that are in frame from base 1. V is trimmed back by 7 bases and J by 6 bases, and the junction contains 5 bases that no gene match accounts for. The germline V gene (reference sequence) supplies CDR1 MNHEY and CDR2 SMNVEV. The collaborating institutions used their own protocols to collect whole blood in K2EDTA tubes. Collaborator samples were shipped for TCRbeta analysis as frozen whole blood, isolated PBMCs, or DNA extracted from either sample type. These data belong to a study of blood T cell repertoires in COVID-19 (dated by TCRdb to about 2020). Concerning the study at large: Samples covering the acute and convalescent phases of COVID-19 were provided by collaborators in the United States, Italy and Spain. Samples were obtained from the ongoing ImmuneRACE study (first 160 participants) and from 950 to 1,500 subjects provided by 6 global collaborators. Where available, HLA class I and class II types were obtained from metadata supplied by the sample provider rather than from assay-based typing. Deeply sampled blood TCRbeta repertoires from subjects exposed to, actively infected with, or recovered from COVID-19 were included in the dataset. The prospective study material was composed of cDNA or gDNA derived from T cells, B-cell-depleted T cells, or PBMCs. Nearly every sample came with metadata listing a de-identified subject ID, COVID-19 status, age in years and sex. The repertoires were made available in a free public database intended to serve as a resource for research on the immune response to SARS-CoV-2. The full study reports these points: The quantity of clinical and demographic metadata differed by source and by participant and was supplied without curation.

TCRbeta CDR3 regions were amplified from genomic DNA using the immunoSEQ Assay, a bias-controlled multiplex PCR. Per the authors' processing: Nucleated cell counts per sample were estimated from amplification of reference gene primers within the assay. Sequence reads were collapsed and filtered to measure the absolute abundance of every unique TCRbeta CDR3 rearrangement. For each sample, productive Simpson clonality was calculated by taking the square root of Simpson's diversity index across productive rearrangements. TCRdb took this table from immuneACCESS and kept in-frame rearrangements with V and J called. Such tables lack part of the clones; where checked against another copy, unresolved V genes explain under half of the gap, and the rest is unexplained. That table supplies the V and J calls and clone size; D and trimming were determined from the DNA. The sample records just over 650,000 clones, 85% to 90% of which are singletons. The ten most abundant clones make up more than 0.25% of the sample.

The sequence came from a woman under 30 with acute or convalescent COVID-19. Material: peripheral blood. The chain links TRBV27 with TRBJ2-1, and 8 bases in between align with TRBD1. The nucleotide sequence reads TGTGCCAGCACCCTGACAGGGGTCAATGAGCAGTTCTTC. The resulting protein is CASTLTGVNEQFF.